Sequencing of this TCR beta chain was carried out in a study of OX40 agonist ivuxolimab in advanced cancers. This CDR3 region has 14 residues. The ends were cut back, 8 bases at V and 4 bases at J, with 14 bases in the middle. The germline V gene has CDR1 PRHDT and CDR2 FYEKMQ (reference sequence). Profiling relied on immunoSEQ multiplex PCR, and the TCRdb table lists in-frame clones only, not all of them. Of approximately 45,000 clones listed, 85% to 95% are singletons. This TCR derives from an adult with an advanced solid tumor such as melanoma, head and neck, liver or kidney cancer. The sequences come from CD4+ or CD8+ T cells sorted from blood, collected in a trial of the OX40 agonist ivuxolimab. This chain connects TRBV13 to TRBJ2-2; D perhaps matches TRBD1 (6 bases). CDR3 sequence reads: CASSQQGFTGELFF. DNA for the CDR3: TGTGCCAGCTCCCAGCAGGGGTTCACCGGGGAGCTGTTTTTT.